Following are 9 T cell receptor beta chains from one sample sequenced in a study of human T cells and chemical hapten exposure. Specified time point: healthy volunteer bleed at 2 weeks. It was from unfractionated whole blood that total RNA was extracted. Using its own MiXCR run on the RACE reads, TCRdb lists one record per CDR3 protein. The table has 49,000 or so distinct CDR3 sequences, 4.4% seen once. Material: whole blood. These receptors were obtained from a human donor in good health. Some clones in this sample may be carry-over from other donors' samples.

This clonotype has only a few counts. V is TRBV3-1 and J is TRBJ2-7; the D is unclear. Trimming took off 4 bases at V and 4 bases at J, with 20 bases between the two ends. Germline V lookup: CDR1 LGHDT, CDR2 YNNKEL (reference sequence). The CDR3 is 16 amino acids. The CDR3 DNA reads as TGTGCCAGCAGCCCCCACCCCCCGGATGGGATTTACGAGCAGTACTTC. Its translation: CASSPHPPDGIYEQYF.

This clonotype came up many times. The J gene is TRBJ2-7, the V gene TRBV29-1; 7 bases map to TRBD1. CDR1 is SQVTM, CDR2 ANQGSEA, per germline. There are 13 residues in the CDR3. The trim removed 5 bases at V and 6 bases at J, leaving 10 bases unmatched. CDR3 sequence reads: CSVQREGAGEQYF. The CDR3 DNA is TGCAGCGTTCAGCGCGAGGGGGCAGGCGAGCAGTACTTC.

CDR3 nucleotide sequence: TGTGCCAGCAGTCCCCCTCCGGGGAACTACAATGAGCAGTTCTTC. This encodes CASSPPPGNYNEQFF. The rearrangement uses TRBV28 and TRBJ2-1; tentative D call: TRBD2 (5 bases). V dropped 5 bases and J dropped 3 bases, with 14 bases sitting between them. This CDR3 spans 15 amino acids. From germline, CDR1 is MDHEN and CDR2 SYDVKM.

The chain is built from TRBV12-3 or TRBV12-4 and TRBJ2-7, with 8 bases aligning to TRBD1. This CDR3 region has 15 residues. Germline trimming cut 5 bases from V and 7 bases from J; bases unmatched to any gene: 13. In nucleotides, the CDR3 is TGTGCCAGCAGTCCCCCGACAGGGGCCCCTGGTGAGCAGTACTTC. It codes for CASSPPTGAPGEQYF.

The chain employs TRBV7-2 and TRBJ2-2; 12 nucleotides agree with TRBD1. Germline assignment: CDR1 SGHTA and CDR2 FQGNSA. The CDR3 loop spans 17 amino acids. V gave up 0 bases and J gave up 6 bases; unmatched junction bases: 5. DNA of the CDR3: TGTGCCAGCAGCTTAGCGTGGGACAGGGGGCGGTCCGGGGAGCTGTTTTTT. Protein sequence: CASSLAWDRGRSGELFF.

At least ten counts were recorded for this clonotype. The CDR3 loop reads CASSDPVAQYF. DNA of the CDR3: TGTGCCAGCTCGGACCCCGTTGCGCAGTACTTC. J is TRBJ2-5 and V is TRBV28, with D unresolved. Between the trimmed V and J ends, which lost 8 bases and 11 bases, there was a span of 15 bases. CDR1 and CDR2 (germline): MDHEN, SYDVKM. This CDR3 region has 11 residues.

In its sample, this clonotype was seen many times. The V and J genes are TRBV6-1 and TRBJ2-3; D may be TRBD1 or TRBD2 (5 bases each). Between the trimmed V and J ends, which lost 1 base and 9 bases, there was a span of 11 bases. CDR1 and CDR2 from the germline V gene are MNHNS and SASEGT. The length of the CDR3 is 13 residues. The CDR3 spells CASSEVGDGTQYF. CDR3 nucleotide sequence: TGTGCCAGCAGTGAAGTGGGGGACGGCACGCAGTATTTT.

Comment on this clonotype: A much larger clone differs by one base, so this may be a read error. The gene calls are TRBV20-1 and TRBJ2-5, with D perhaps TRBD2 (6 bases). CDR3 size: 14 residues. Per germline, CDR1 DFQATT and CDR2 SNEGSKA (reference sequence). The CDR3 DNA follows: TGCAGTGCTAGCCGGCGGGATCCGGGAGAGACCCAGCACTTC. As protein: CSASRRDPGETQHF.

This clonotype was picked up many times. The chain links TRBV3-1 to TRBJ1-2, with 7 positions matching TRBD1. The V gene end was trimmed by 4 bases and the J gene end by 8 bases; junction bases not matched to a gene: 7. Germline V gene lookup returns CDR1 LGHDT and CDR2 YNNKEL (reference sequence). There are 13 residues in the CDR3. The CDR3, as DNA: TGTGCCAGCAGCCCGTATTGGGACAGCGGCTACACCTTC. It codes for CASSPYWDSGYTF. The full variable domain, with the rest looked up from reference TRBV3-1 and TRBJ1-2, is DTAVSQTPKYLVTQMGNDKSIKCEQNLGHDTMYWYKQDSKKFLKIMFSYNNKELIINETVPNRFSPKSPDKAHLNLHINSLELGDSAVYFCASSPYWDSGYTFGSGTRLTVV.